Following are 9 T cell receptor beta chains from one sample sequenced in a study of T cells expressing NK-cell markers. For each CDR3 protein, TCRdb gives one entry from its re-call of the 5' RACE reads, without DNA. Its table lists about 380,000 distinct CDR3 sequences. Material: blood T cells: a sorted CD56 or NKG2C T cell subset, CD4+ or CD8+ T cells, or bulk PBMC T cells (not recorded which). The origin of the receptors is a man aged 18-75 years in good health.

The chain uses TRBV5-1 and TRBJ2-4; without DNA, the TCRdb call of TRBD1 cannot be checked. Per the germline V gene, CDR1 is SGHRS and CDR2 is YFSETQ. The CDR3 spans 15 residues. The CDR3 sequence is CASSFPGQYKNIQYF.

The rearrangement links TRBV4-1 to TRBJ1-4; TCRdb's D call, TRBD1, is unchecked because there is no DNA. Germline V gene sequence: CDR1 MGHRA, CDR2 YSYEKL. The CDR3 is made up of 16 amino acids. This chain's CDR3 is CASSLGQNLKNEKLFF.

CDR3 sequence reads: CASSIAGLSYEQYF. J is TRBJ2-7 and V is TRBV19; absent DNA, TCRdb's TRBD1 call cannot be checked. Germline V gene lookup returns CDR1 LNHDA and CDR2 SQIVND (reference sequence). The CDR3 extends over 14 amino acids.

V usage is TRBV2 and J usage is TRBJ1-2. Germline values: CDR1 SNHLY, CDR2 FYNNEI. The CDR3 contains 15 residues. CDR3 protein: CASSESRLANYGYTF.

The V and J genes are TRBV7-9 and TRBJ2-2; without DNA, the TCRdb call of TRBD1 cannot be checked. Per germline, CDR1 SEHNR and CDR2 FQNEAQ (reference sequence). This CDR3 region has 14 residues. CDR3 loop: CASSSGTGAGELFF.

This chain's CDR3 is CASSVSGSPIQYF. V gene TRBV9 combines with J gene TRBJ2-4; TCRdb outputs TRBD1, but without DNA this stays unchecked. Germline V CDR1 and CDR2: SGDLS, YYNGEE. The CDR3 extends over 13 amino acids. Variable domain in full (rest from reference TRBV9 and TRBJ2-4): DSGVTQTPKHLITATGQRVTLRCSPRSGDLSVYWYQQSLDQGLQFLIQYYNGEERAKGNILERFSAQQFPDLHSELNLSSLELGDSALYFCASSVSGSPIQYFGAGTRLSVL.

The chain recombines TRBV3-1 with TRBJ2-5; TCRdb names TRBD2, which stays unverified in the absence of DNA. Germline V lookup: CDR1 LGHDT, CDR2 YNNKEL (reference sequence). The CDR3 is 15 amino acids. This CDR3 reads CASSQGGVLQETQYF.

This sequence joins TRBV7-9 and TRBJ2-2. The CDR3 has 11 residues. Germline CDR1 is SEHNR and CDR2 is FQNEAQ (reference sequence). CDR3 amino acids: CASSPRLELFF.

CDR3: CSVEEGSYNVLTF. The chain combines TRBV29-1 with TRBJ2-6. The CDR3 extends over 13 amino acids. Germline values: CDR1 SQVTM, CDR2 ANQGSEA.